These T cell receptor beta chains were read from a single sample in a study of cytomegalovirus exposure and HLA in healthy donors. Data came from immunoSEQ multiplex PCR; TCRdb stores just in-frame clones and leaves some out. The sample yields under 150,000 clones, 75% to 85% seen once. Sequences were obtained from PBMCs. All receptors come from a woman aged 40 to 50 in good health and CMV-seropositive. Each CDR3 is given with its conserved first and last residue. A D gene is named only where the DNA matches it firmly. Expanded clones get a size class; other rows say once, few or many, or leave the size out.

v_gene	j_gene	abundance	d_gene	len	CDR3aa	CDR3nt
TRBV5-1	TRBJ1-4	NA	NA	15	CASSPGRGPNEKLFF	TGCGCCAGCAGCCCCGGTAGGGGTCCTAATGAAAAACTGTTTTTT
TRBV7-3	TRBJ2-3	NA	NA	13	CASSFGLTDTQYF	TGTGCCAGCAGCTTCGGACTCACTGATACGCAGTATTTT
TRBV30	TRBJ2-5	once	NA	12	CAWSADQETQYF	TGTGCCTGGAGTGCAGACCAAGAGACCCAGTACTTC
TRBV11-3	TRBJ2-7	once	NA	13	CASSPNQGTEQYF	TGTGCCAGCAGCCCAAACCAGGGGACCGAGCAGTACTTC
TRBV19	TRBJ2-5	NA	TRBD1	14	CASHPQGAGETQYF	TGTGCCAGCCATCCCCAGGGGGCTGGAGAGACCCAGTACTTC
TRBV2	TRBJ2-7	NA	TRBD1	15	CASSGQGVVGYEQYF	TGTGCCAGCAGTGGTCAGGGGGTCGTCGGCTACGAGCAGTACTTC
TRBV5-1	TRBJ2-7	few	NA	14	CASSLSGTEDEQYF	TGCGCCAGCAGCTTGTCCGGGACTGAGGATGAGCAGTACTTC
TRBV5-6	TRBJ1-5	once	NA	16	CASSTRGQFSNQPQHF	TGTGCCAGCAGCACGAGGGGACAATTTAGCAATCAGCCCCAGCATTTT
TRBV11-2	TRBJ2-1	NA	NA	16	CASSLSTVYSYNEQFF	TGTGCCAGCAGCTTAAGTACAGTCTACTCCTACAATGAGCAGTTCTTC
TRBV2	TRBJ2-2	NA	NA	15	CASSVQGANTGELFF	TGTGCCAGCAGTGTACAGGGAGCGAACACCGGGGAGCTGTTTTTT
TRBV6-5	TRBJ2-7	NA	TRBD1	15	CASSHGQGRSYEQYF	TGTGCCAGCAGTCACGGACAGGGGAGGTCCTACGAGCAGTACTTC
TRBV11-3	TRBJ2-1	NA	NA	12	CASSLRYNEQFF	TGTGCCAGCAGCTTACGCTACAATGAGCAGTTCTTC
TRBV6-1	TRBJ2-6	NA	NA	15	CASSDLSSGANVLTF	TGTGCCAGCAGTGATTTATCCTCTGGGGCCAACGTCCTGACTTTC
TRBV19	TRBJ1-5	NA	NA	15	CASSIGPGSNQPQHF	TGTGCCAGTAGTATAGGGCCGGGGAGCAATCAGCCCCAGCATTTT
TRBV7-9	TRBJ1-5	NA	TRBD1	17	CASSLELTGGWGQPQHF	TGTGCCAGCAGCTTAGAGCTGACAGGGGGCTGGGGTCAGCCCCAGCATTTT
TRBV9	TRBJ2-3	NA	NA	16	CASSLPRGEGRDTQYF	TGTGCCAGCAGCCTCCCTAGGGGGGAGGGCCGTGATACGCAGTATTTT
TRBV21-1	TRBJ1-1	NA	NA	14	CASSSRTGRSGAFF	TGTGCCAGCAGCTCTCGAACAGGGCGAAGTGGAGCTTTCTTT
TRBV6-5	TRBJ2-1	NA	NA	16	CASSYATGTGGAEQFF	TGTGCCAGCAGTTACGCCACCGGGACTGGCGGTGCAGAGCAGTTCTTC
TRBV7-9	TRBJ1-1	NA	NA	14	CASSSGGEGTEAFF	TGTGCCAGCAGCTCGGGGGGGGAGGGCACTGAAGCTTTCTTT
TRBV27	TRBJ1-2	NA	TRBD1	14	CASSLLGQAYGYTF	TGTGCCAGCAGTTTATTAGGACAGGCCTATGGCTACACCTTC
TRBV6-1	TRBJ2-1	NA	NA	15	CASSPNHQAGNEQFF	TGTGCCAGCAGTCCGAACCACCAGGCTGGAAATGAGCAGTTCTTC
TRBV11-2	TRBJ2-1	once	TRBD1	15	CASRSRDRGYNEQFF	TGTGCCAGCAGAAGCCGGGACAGGGGCTACAATGAGCAGTTCTTC
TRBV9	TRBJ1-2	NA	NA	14	CASSVQGLNYGYTF	TGTGCCAGCAGCGTACAGGGATTGAACTATGGCTACACCTTC
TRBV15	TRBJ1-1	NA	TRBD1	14	CATSTDRGHTEAFF	TGTGCCACCAGCACTGACAGGGGGCACACTGAAGCTTTCTTT
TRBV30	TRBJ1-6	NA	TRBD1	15	CAWRGDRGGNSPLHF	TGTGCCTGGAGGGGGGACAGGGGGGGGAATTCACCCCTCCACTTT